One sample yielded the 16 T cell receptor beta chains listed below, sequenced in a study of T cell changes during pregnancy in multiple sclerosis. Sequencing was performed with immunoSEQ multiplex PCR; in TCRdb, only in-frame clones are kept and a portion is missing. The profile shows tens of thousands of clones, 90% to 95% of them singletons. The sequenced sample was peripheral blood, obtained after pregnancy. These receptors all stem from a female donor in good health, enrolled as a control in a pregnancy study.

The J gene is TRBJ2-7, the V gene TRBV5-6; the match to TRBD2 covers 15 bases. Germline V gene lookup returns CDR1 SGHDT and CDR2 YYEEEE. This CDR3 contains 18 residues. V trimming: 3 bases; J trimming: 3 bases; junction bases outside the gene matches: 10. CDR3 nucleotides: TGTGCCAGCAGCTCAAGGACTAGCGGGGGGGTGTTCGGCTACGAGCAGTACTTC. Protein product: CASSSRTSGGVFGYEQYF.

This chain connects TRBV28 to TRBJ1-2; 7 bases agree with TRBD1. This CDR3 is 12 amino acids long. With V trimmed by 6 bases and J by 4 bases, 2 bases remained unmatched. The germline CDR1 and CDR2 sequences are MDHEN and SYDVKM. The CDR3 reads CASSGTVYGYTF. In DNA, the CDR3 is TGTGCCAGCAGCGGGACAGTCTATGGCTACACCTTC.

The CDR3 here is CASSGPWTGVNEQYF. The DNA for the CDR3 is TGTGCCAGCAGTGGCCCTTGGACAGGGGTGAACGAGCAGTACTTC. V usage is TRBV2 and J usage is TRBJ2-7; TRBD1 agrees at 9 bases. The CDR3 spans 15 residues. J was trimmed by 5 bases and V by 4 bases; bases with no gene match: 9. CDR1 is SNHLY, CDR2 FYNNEI, per germline.

The rearrangement uses TRBV4-3 and TRBJ2-1; 11 nucleotides match TRBD2. The CDR3 spans 19 residues. The J segment lost 2 bases and the V segment lost 0 bases, leaving 9 bases of the junction unmatched. The V gene's germline CDR1 is LGHNA and CDR2 YSLEER. The chain's CDR3 is CASSQDPSGGLRAYNEQFF. The DNA for the CDR3 is TGCGCCAGCAGCCAAGACCCTAGCGGGGGGCTAAGAGCCTACAATGAGCAGTTCTTC.

The chain carries TRBV6-6 and TRBJ1-3; TRBD1 might be the D (5 bases). CDR1 and CDR2 from the germline V gene are MNHNY and SVGAGI (reference sequence). Trimming cost V 9 bases and J 4 bases, with 10 bases left between them. The CDR3 consists of 12 residues. The CDR3, as DNA: TGTGCCAGTGCGTCAGGGGGAAACACCATATATTTT. Its protein is CASASGGNTIYF.

This rearrangement joins TRBV30 to TRBJ1-1, with 7 bases aligning to TRBD1. The CDR3 has 14 residues. V was clipped by 4 bases and J by 2 bases; unmatched bases: 7. Germline loops: CDR1 GTSNPN, CDR2 SVGIG (reference sequence). CDR3 bases: TGTGCCTGGACCACGGGACAGTATAACACTGAAGCTTTCTTT. Protein: CAWTTGQYNTEAFF.

CDR3 DNA sequence: TGTGCCAGCTCACCACTCACCACAGCGAACACTGAAGCTTTCTTT. Translation: CASSPLTTANTEAFF. This chain uses TRBV18 with TRBJ1-1; D unclear. Germline values: CDR1 KGHSH, CDR2 LQKENI. The V end lost 1 base, the J end lost 1 base, and 10 bases lay between the germline ends. The length of the CDR3 is 15 residues.

Only a few counts were recorded for this clone. The rearrangement uses TRBV11-2 and TRBJ1-1; D unresolved. Trimming took 1 base from V and 10 from J, leaving 13 bases between them. The germline V gene has CDR1 SGHAT and CDR2 FQNNGV. This CDR3 region has 13 residues. The CDR3 DNA is TGTGCCAGCAGCTTAGTATCGGATTCGGGAGCTTTCTTT. Translated, it gives CASSLVSDSGAFF.

The chain links TRBV30 to TRBJ1-4; 9 nucleotides line up with TRBD1. CDR3 length equals 12 residues. V lost 3 bases and J lost 10; bases outside the gene matches: 3. Germline CDR1 reads GTSNPN; CDR2 reads SVGIG (reference sequence). As DNA, the CDR3 is TGTGCCTGGAGCGGACAGGGGAGAAAACTGTTTTTT. Protein sequence: CAWSGQGRKLFF. Looking up the rest from reference TRBV30 and TRBJ1-4 gives the full variable domain: SQTIHQWPATLVQPVGSPLSLECTVEGTSNPNLYWYRQAAGRGLQLLFYSVGIGQISSEVPQNLSASRPQDRQFILSSKKLLLSDSGFYLCAWSGQGRKLFFGSGTQLSVL.

The rearrangement uses TRBV7-8 and TRBJ1-1, with 9 bases that match TRBD1. The CDR3 is 16 amino acids. The ends lost 5 bases at V and 6 bases at J; junction bases unmatched: 13. CDR1 is SGHVS and CDR2 is FQNEAQ in the germline V gene. The CDR3 nucleotides are TGTGCCAGCAGCCCGGGACAGGGTGTGGTAGGGGCTGAAGCTTTCTTT. This gives the protein CASSPGQGVVGAEAFF. The whole variable domain, remainder taken from reference TRBV7-8 and TRBJ1-1, is GAGVSQSPRYKVAKRGQDVALRCDPISGHVSLFWYQQALGQGPEFLTYFQNEAQLDKSGLPSDRFFAERPEGSVSTLKIQRTQQEDSAVYLCASSPGQGVVGAEAFFGQGTRLTVV.

V gene TRBV7-2 combines with J gene TRBJ2-3; no reliable D call. The CDR3 spans 13 residues. The ends were cut back, 6 bases at V and 1 base at J, with 8 bases in the middle. Germline CDR1 is SGHTA and CDR2 is FQGNSA. The CDR3 nucleotides are TGTGCCAGCAGTCGGCAGGGCACAGATACGCAGTATTTT. This encodes CASSRQGTDTQYF.

The CDR3 is CASSLVGQEPYNEQFF. CDR3 nucleotide sequence: TGTGCCAGCAGCTTAGTGGGACAGGAGCCCTACAATGAGCAGTTCTTC. The rearrangement links TRBV7-2 to TRBJ2-1; 8 positions match TRBD1. With V trimmed by 1 base and J by 2 bases, 4 bases remained unmatched. Germline V gene lookup returns CDR1 SGHTA and CDR2 FQGNSA. This CDR3 is 16 amino acids long. Looking up the rest from reference TRBV7-2 and TRBJ2-1 gives the full variable domain: GAGVSQSPSNKVTEKGKDVELRCDPISGHTALYWYRQSLGQGLEFLIYFQGNSAPDKSGLPSDRFSAERTGGSVSTLTIQRTQQEDSAVYLCASSLVGQEPYNEQFFGPGTRLTVL.

This clone was seen a single time. The J gene is TRBJ2-5, the V gene TRBV5-6; a weak D match, TRBD1 (7 bases). The germline gives CDR1 SGHDT, CDR2 YYEEEE. CDR3 length: 15 residues. Trimming removed 0 bases at V and 7 bases at J, with 16 bases between. The DNA for the CDR3 is TGTGCCAGCAGCTTGGTAGTGGCAGGGGGAGGGACCCAGTACTTC. Translation gives CASSLVVAGGGTQYF. The whole variable domain, remainder taken from reference TRBV5-6 and TRBJ2-5, is DAGVTQSPTHLIKTRGQQVTLRCSPKSGHDTVSWYQQALGQGPQFIFQYYEEEERQRGNFPDRFSGHQFPNYSSELNVNALLLGDSALYLCASSLVVAGGGTQYFGPGTRLLVL.

V is TRBV30 and J is TRBJ1-4; TRBD1 matches at 11 bases. CDR1 and CDR2 (germline): GTSNPN, SVGIG (reference sequence). CDR3 length equals 13 residues. With 6 bases clipped from V and 8 bases from J, the junction kept 5 bases outside the gene matches. CDR3 protein: CACNRDRGEKLFF. Here the CDR3 DNA reads TGTGCCTGTAACCGGGACAGGGGGGAAAAACTGTTTTTT.

This clone was recorded once. V gene TRBV4-3 combines with J gene TRBJ1-2; TRBD1 is a possible D gene (6 bases). V shed 1 base and J shed 0 bases, with 12 bases lying between them. The CDR3 is made up of 16 amino acids. Germline CDR1 and CDR2: LGHNA and YSLEER. Written as DNA, the CDR3 is TGCGCCAGCAGCCAAGGGGACATCCCGACTAACTATGGCTACACCTTC. Protein product: CASSQGDIPTNYGYTF.

The rearrangement links TRBV4-1 to TRBJ2-7; possible D gene TRBD1, 6 bases. This CDR3 is 14 amino acids long. V lost 0 bases and J lost 5, with 11 bases in between. Germline CDR1 and CDR2: MGHRA and YSYEKL. The CDR3 region has the DNA TGCGCCAGCAGCCAAGATCGGACAGTGGACGAGCAGTACTTC. Residues: CASSQDRTVDEQYF.